The rows below give T cell receptor beta chains drawn from one sample of a study of blood T cell repertoires in COVID-19. TCRdb's copy holds only in-frame clones and misses some; the assay was immunoSEQ multiplex PCR. This table has about 130,000 clones, approximately 84% appearing once. Sequencing was performed on peripheral blood. Every receptor here comes from a woman of 80 years or more with acute or convalescent COVID-19. The CDR3 runs from the conserved cysteine through the conserved F or W. The D gene is left open where the match is weak. Some rows mark clone size as missing; the rest say once, few, many or name a class of expanded clone.

len,abundance,v_gene,d_gene,j_gene,CDR3aa,CDR3nt
14,once,TRBV27,-,TRBJ1-2,CASSSGLGGYGYTF,TGTGCCAGCAGTTCCGGGCTGGGAGGCTATGGCTACACCTTC
14,-,TRBV6-2/TRBV6-3,TRBD1,TRBJ1-1,CASSPDRADTEAFF,TGTGCCAGCAGCCCGGACAGGGCGGACACTGAAGCTTTCTTT
14,-,TRBV11-2,-,TRBJ1-4,CASSLGGTNEKLFF,TGTGCCAGCAGCTTAGGGGGCACTAATGAAAAACTGTTTTTT
15,-,TRBV7-2,TRBD1,TRBJ1-1,CASSDRDRGTTEAFF,TGTGCCAGCAGCGACCGGGACAGGGGGACCACTGAAGCTTTCTTT
15,-,TRBV14,TRBD1,TRBJ2-1,CASSQETGAYNEQFF,TGTGCCAGCAGCCAAGAAACAGGGGCGTACAATGAGCAGTTCTTC
16,-,TRBV4-3,-,TRBJ2-3,CASSPYQGVSTDTQYF,TGCGCCAGCAGCCCCTACCAGGGCGTCTCAACAGATACGCAGTATTTT
12,-,TRBV7-9,-,TRBJ2-5,CASSLLRGTQYF,TGTGCCAGCAGCCTCCTACGGGGGACCCAGTACTTC
13,-,TRBV19,TRBD1,TRBJ1-1,CASSRTGNTEAFF,TGTGCCAGTAGTAGGACAGGGAACACTGAAGCTTTCTTT
17,-,TRBV10-3,-,TRBJ2-2,CAISQSLVSGVTGELFF,TGTGCCATCAGTCAGTCACTAGTGTCGGGGGTTACCGGGGAGCTGTTTTTT
14,-,TRBV6-1,-,TRBJ2-3,CASSEAASTDTQYF,TGTGCCAGCAGTGAGGCGGCTAGCACAGATACGCAGTATTTT
16,-,TRBV7-2,TRBD2,TRBJ2-3,CASREGLAGTADTQYF,TGTGCCAGCAGAGAGGGACTAGCGGGGACCGCAGATACGCAGTATTTT
17,few,TRBV5-8,-,TRBJ1-5,CASSLGAGGDGNQPQHF,TGTGCCAGCAGCTTGGGGGCGGGGGGCGACGGCAATCAGCCCCAGCATTTT
13,once,TRBV18,-,TRBJ2-7,CASSPRTVYEQYF,TGTGCCAGCTCACCACGGACAGTCTACGAGCAGTACTTC
19,-,TRBV7-8,-,TRBJ1-5,CASSLRPTGGVRSNQPQHF,TGTGCCAGCAGCTTAAGACCCACCGGGGGGGTCCGTAGCAATCAGCCCCAGCATTTT
13,-,TRBV5-1,-,TRBJ2-1,CASSSIKDRRGFF,TGCGCCAGCAGCTCTATTAAGGACAGGAGGGGGTTCTTC
13,-,TRBV11-2,-,TRBJ1-1,CASSRERGTEAFF,TGTGCCAGCAGCAGGGAGCGGGGGACTGAAGCTTTCTTT
12,-,TRBV7-9,-,TRBJ1-1,CASSADFTEAFF,TGTGCCAGCAGCGCTGACTTCACTGAAGCTTTCTTT
15,-,TRBV7-2,-,TRBJ1-3,CASSLTHRSGNTIYF,TGTGCCAGCAGCCTGACACATCGCTCTGGAAACACCATATATTTT
15,-,TRBV27,TRBD1,TRBJ1-6,CASSPRQGDNSPLHF,TGTGCCAGCAGTCCCCGACAGGGTGATAATTCACCCCTCCACTTT
15,-,TRBV5-8,-,TRBJ1-3,CASSLAWGDGNTIYF,TGTGCCAGCAGCTTGGCGTGGGGGGACGGAAACACCATATATTTT
12,-,TRBV7-2,TRBD1,TRBJ2-1,CASSFLGQVGFF,TGTGCCAGCAGCTTTCTGGGACAGGTCGGGTTCTTC